Listed below are T cell receptor beta chains from one sample, sequenced in a study of T cell responses to AZD1222 COVID-19 vaccine. Sequencing used immunoSEQ multiplex PCR; TCRdb keeps in-frame clones, though not all of them. The sample holds about 99,000 clones; over 90% are singletons and the top ten take around 5%. Source: peripheral blood, taken on day 0 of AZD1222 vaccination. All receptors come from an adult in good health. The conserved cysteine and the conserved F or W are not part of the CDR3 here. Each record gives: V gene, CDR3 protein.

>TRBV4-1
ASSLAGDQTTEAF
>TRBV3-1/TRBV3-2
ASSQSDRGNYGYT
>TRBV5-6
ASSAQAVDGYT
>TRBV6-2/TRBV6-3
ASSYLPGNLNTEAF
>TRBV18
ASSPQYTSYEQY
>TRBV3-1/TRBV3-2
ASSPSGRAYEQY
>TRBV5-6
ASSVMGGSYEQY
>TRBV9
ASSVAEWTSGMLDTQY
>TRBV5-4
ASSLARNTYTDTQY
>TRBV29-1
SAATGWGEKLF
>TRBV7-7
ASSLSGSYEQY
>TRBV9
ASSEGDREEYGYT
>TRBV27
ASSFITISGSAGELF
>TRBV10-2
ARPTSGTYEQY
>TRBV3-1/TRBV3-2
ASSPPQDYRETQY
>TRBV3-1/TRBV3-2
ASSQVGTGGTDTQY
>TRBV11-3
ASSPKRQGETQY
>TRBV28
ASSWRIRAGEQF
>TRBV24-1
ATSDSTRELF
>TRBV6-5
ASSTGVRSPLH
>TRBV5-6
ASSTGQGGPYNEQF
>TRBV28
ASSLSGGSIYEQY
>TRBV18
ASSPSSGRVDTQY
>TRBV15
ATSRARGRGYYGYT
>TRBV7-8
ASSPGLRVGNEQF
>TRBV15
ATSSSVRLAGGNTGELF
>TRBV21-1
ASSKGGLAEPTGELF
>TRBV6-5
ASSPRGGGTEAF
>TRBV30
ASRDRISGANVLT
>TRBV6-2/TRBV6-3
ASSRREGQY
>TRBV28
ASSSWDHNSPLH
>TRBV19
ASSPQGYGNTIY
>TRBV7-2
ASSFKGDTEAF
>TRBV11-2
ASSFLREGSTRRGEQF
>TRBV11-2
ASKPLGLAGSYEQY
>TRBV11-3
ASSYTGEQY
>TRBV21-1
ASTPRFRGRAVYEQY
>TRBV11-3
ASSPGTGGGEQY
>TRBV3-1/TRBV3-2
ASSAGTGNTGELF
>TRBV11-3
ASSSGGARITEAF
>TRBV27
ASSFEAGYNSPLH
>TRBV30
AWKPASSGNTIY
>TRBV7-3
ASSLSSGGYGEQF